Reported below is one T cell receptor (beta chain). This record comes from a study of PD-L1 blockade in urothelial cancer. Study-level background: Blood was subjected to analysis at 3 weeks (second dose) and 6 weeks following treatment start. The median T cell count in blood samples was 141,255.

Time point given: pretreatment peripheral blood. There were between 1 and 8 samples from each patient, taken pretreatment and on-treatment. Sequencing was performed with immunoSEQ multiplex PCR; in TCRdb, only in-frame clones are kept and a portion is missing. The data hold over 45,000 clones, with 85% to 90% observed a single time. The V gene's germline CDR1 is GTSNPN and CDR2 SVGIG (reference sequence). The trim removed 3 bases at V and 11 bases at J, leaving 17 bases unmatched. The length of the CDR3 is 16 residues. Source: PBMCs, taken around atezolizumab (anti-PD-L1) treatment. The source is a man in his 60s with urothelial cancer. The rearrangement links TRBV30 to TRBJ2-3; TRBD1 matches 10 bases. CDR3 DNA sequence: TGTGCCTGGAGCCCCCCCGGGACAGGGGCATACGGGGGGCAGTATTTT. Translation gives CAWSPPGTGAYGGQYF.